Here is one TCR beta chain with its context. Its target is not known. This specimen comes from a study of cytomegalovirus exposure and HLA in healthy donors. Looked up from germline, CDR1 is SGHNT and CDR2 is YYREEE (reference sequence). The V gene end was trimmed by 0 bases and the J gene end by 0 bases; junction bases not matched to a gene: 12. This CDR3 has 19 amino acids. 60 Vbeta and 13 Jbeta primers were used in PCR. Generated by immunoSEQ multiplex PCR, the TCRdb table keeps only in-frame clones and is missing some. The sample has about 160,000 clones; roughly 77% are singletons. Findings and limits, study-wide: Rarity marked most TCR sequences, yet some public TCRs occurred in many donors. In a later analysis, productive TCRs from donors in an Asian-associated ancestry cluster reportedly carried fewer N-insertions than the cohort mean. In the analysis, some V segments, TRBV6-2 and TRBV6-3 included, were excluded as indistinguishable.

Input material: PBMCs. The chain recombines TRBV5-4 with TRBJ1-1; 9 nucleotides match TRBD1. The TCR originated in a human donor in good health. CDR3 sequence (DNA): TGTGCCAGCAGCTTGGGGGTTTGGACAGGGGTTACGATGAACACTGAAGCTTTCTTT. Its translation is CASSLGVWTGVTMNTEAFF.